This T cell receptor beta chain was identified during a study of cytomegalovirus exposure and HLA in healthy donors. Study-wide results and caveats: The presence/absence work took it that sequencing depth was about the same across donors.

Germline V gene data show CDR1 as MGHRA and CDR2 as YSYEKL. V lost 1 base and J 0 bases, leaving 6 bases between the germline ends. This CDR3 comprises 14 residues. PCR amplification relied on 60 Vbeta primers (plus 13 Jbeta primers). The table came from immunoSEQ multiplex PCR; TCRdb's copy has only in-frame clones and leaves some out. The sample lists about 140,000 clones; roughly 73% were seen once. This clone turned up a few times. What it recognizes is unknown. This sequence joins TRBV4-1 and TRBJ1-1; D is ambiguous. The clonotype comes from a woman in her 40s in good health and CMV-seronegative. The material sequenced was PBMCs. In DNA, the CDR3 is TGCGCCAGCAGCCAAGTGCTAATGAACACTGAAGCTTTCTTT. Translating gives CASSQVLMNTEAFF.